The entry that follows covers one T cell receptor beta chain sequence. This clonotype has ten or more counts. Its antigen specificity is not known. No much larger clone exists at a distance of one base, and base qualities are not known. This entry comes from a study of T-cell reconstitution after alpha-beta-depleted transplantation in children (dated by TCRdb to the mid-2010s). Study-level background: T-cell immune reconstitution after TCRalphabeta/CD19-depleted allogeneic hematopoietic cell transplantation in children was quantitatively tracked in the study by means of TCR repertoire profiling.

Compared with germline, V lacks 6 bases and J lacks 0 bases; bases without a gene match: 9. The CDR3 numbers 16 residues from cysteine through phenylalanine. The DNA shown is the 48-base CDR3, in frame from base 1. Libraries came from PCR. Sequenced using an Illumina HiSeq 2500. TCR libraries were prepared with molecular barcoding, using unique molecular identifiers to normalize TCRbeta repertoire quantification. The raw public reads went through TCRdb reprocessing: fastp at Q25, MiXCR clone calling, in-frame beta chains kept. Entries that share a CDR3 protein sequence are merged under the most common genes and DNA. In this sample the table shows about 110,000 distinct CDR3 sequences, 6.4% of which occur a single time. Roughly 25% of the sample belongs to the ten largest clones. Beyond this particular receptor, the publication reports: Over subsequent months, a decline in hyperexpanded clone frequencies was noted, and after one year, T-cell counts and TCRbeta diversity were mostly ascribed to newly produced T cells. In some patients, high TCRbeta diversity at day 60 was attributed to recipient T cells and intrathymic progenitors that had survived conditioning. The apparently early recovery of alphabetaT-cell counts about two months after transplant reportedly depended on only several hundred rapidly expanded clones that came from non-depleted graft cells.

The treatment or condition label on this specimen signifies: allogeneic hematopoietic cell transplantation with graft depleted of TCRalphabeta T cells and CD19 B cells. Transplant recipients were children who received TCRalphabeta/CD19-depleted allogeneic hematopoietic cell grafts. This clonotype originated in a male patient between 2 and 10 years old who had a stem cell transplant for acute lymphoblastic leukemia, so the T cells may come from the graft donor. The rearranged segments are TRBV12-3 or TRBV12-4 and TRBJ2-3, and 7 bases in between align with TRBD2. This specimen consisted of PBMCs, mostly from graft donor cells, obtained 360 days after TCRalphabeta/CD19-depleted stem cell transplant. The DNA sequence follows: TGTGCCAGCAGCCCTTACCTAGCGGTTAGCACAGATACGCAGTATTTT. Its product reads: CASSPYLAVSTDTQYF.